These T cell receptor beta chains were read from a single sample in a study of post-analysis software for immune sequencing data. TCRdb called the PCR reads again in MiXCR, with one record for every CDR3 protein. Of fewer than 600,000 distinct CDR3 sequences in the sample, under 55% are singletons; the top ten hold over 10%. Material: blood. These TCRs come from a girl between 5 and 17 years old with multiple sclerosis. The CDR3 runs from the conserved cysteine through the conserved F or W. Fields, in order: D gene, clone size, V gene, J gene, CDR3 DNA, CDR3 protein. The D gene is left open where the match is weak. Clone size is given for some rows only: seen once, a few or many times, or a class if the clone is expanded.

D gene: TRBD2
clone size: -
V gene: TRBV6-2/TRBV6-3
J gene: TRBJ2-7
CDR3 DNA: TGTGCCAGCGGCATCTTGTTGCTAGCGGGAGGGCCGGAGAACGAGCAGTACTTC
CDR3 protein: CASGILLLAGGPENEQYF

D gene: -
clone size: few
V gene: TRBV6-1
J gene: TRBJ1-2
CDR3 DNA: TGTGCCAGCAGTGAAGACCCCGGACGGAGAAACTATGGCTACACCTTC
CDR3 protein: CASSEDPGRRNYGYTF

D gene: -
clone size: -
V gene: TRBV20-1
J gene: TRBJ1-5
CDR3 DNA: TGCAGTGCTAGCAGGGTAAGAAGCAATCAGCCCCAGCATTTT
CDR3 protein: CSASRVRSNQPQHF

D gene: -
clone size: -
V gene: TRBV20-1
J gene: TRBJ2-1
CDR3 DNA: TGCAGTGCTAGACAGGGGCCCTACAATGAGCAGTTCTTC
CDR3 protein: CSARQGPYNEQFF

D gene: TRBD1
clone size: few
V gene: TRBV28
J gene: TRBJ2-5
CDR3 DNA: TGTGCCAGCAGTTTACTGGACAGGGGAAGTAGTGGGCAGTACTTC
CDR3 protein: CASSLLDRGSSGQYF

D gene: -
clone size: once
V gene: TRBV9
J gene: TRBJ2-7
CDR3 DNA: TGTGCCAGCAGCGTAGAGGAGGGGGCAAAATTCTACGAGCAGTACTTC
CDR3 protein: CASSVEEGAKFYEQYF

D gene: TRBD1
clone size: once
V gene: TRBV5-1
J gene: TRBJ2-3
CDR3 DNA: TGCGCTAGCACCCCAGGACAGGGGAGCACAGATACGCAGTATTTT
CDR3 protein: CASTPGQGSTDTQYF

D gene: -
clone size: few
V gene: TRBV7-8
J gene: TRBJ1-2
CDR3 DNA: TGTGCCAGCAGCTTAGTTAACGCTAACTATGGCTACACCTTC
CDR3 protein: CASSLVNANYGYTF

D gene: -
clone size: -
V gene: TRBV27
J gene: TRBJ1-1
CDR3 DNA: TGTGCCAGCAGCTCCGAACTAGGACTGAACACTGAAGCTTTCTTT
CDR3 protein: CASSSELGLNTEAFF

D gene: -
clone size: -
V gene: TRBV28
J gene: TRBJ1-4
CDR3 DNA: TGTGTCAGCAGTTTGGCGAATGAAAAACTGTTTTTT
CDR3 protein: CVSSLANEKLFF

D gene: TRBD2
clone size: -
V gene: TRBV5-5
J gene: TRBJ2-1
CDR3 DNA: TGTGCCAGCAGCTCTAGCGGGAGGGCCGTCAATGAGCAGTTCTTC
CDR3 protein: CASSSSGRAVNEQFF

D gene: TRBD1
clone size: few
V gene: TRBV6-1
J gene: TRBJ2-1
CDR3 DNA: TGTGTTGCCGGGACAGGGGATTTGTACAATGAGCAGTTCTTC
CDR3 protein: CVAGTGDLYNEQFF

D gene: -
clone size: -
V gene: TRBV7-2
J gene: TRBJ2-1
CDR3 DNA: TGTGCCAGCAGCGTGGACACCGATGTCTTTGAGCAGTTCTTC
CDR3 protein: CASSVDTDVFEQFF

D gene: TRBD2
clone size: -
V gene: TRBV20-1
J gene: TRBJ2-1
CDR3 DNA: TGCAGTGCTAGAGATCCCCTCCGACTAGCGGGGCTCTACAATGAGCAGTTCTTC
CDR3 protein: CSARDPLRLAGLYNEQFF

D gene: -
clone size: -
V gene: TRBV4-1
J gene: TRBJ2-7
CDR3 DNA: TGCGCCAGCAGCCAACCGGGACAAGGTATCTACGAGCAGTACTTC
CDR3 protein: CASSQPGQGIYEQYF

D gene: -
clone size: few
V gene: TRBV7-2
J gene: TRBJ2-7
CDR3 DNA: TGTGCCAGCAGCTTTGGCAGGTCCTACGAGCAGTACTTC
CDR3 protein: CASSFGRSYEQYF

D gene: -
clone size: -
V gene: TRBV20-1
J gene: TRBJ1-4
CDR3 DNA: TGCAGTGCACACCACATCAGTAGGACAGAAGGTGAAAAACTGTTTTTT
CDR3 protein: CSAHHISRTEGEKLFF

D gene: -
clone size: -
V gene: TRBV15
J gene: TRBJ1-1
CDR3 DNA: TGTGCCACCAGCAGATTCCAGGGTAACACTGAAGCTTTCTTT
CDR3 protein: CATSRFQGNTEAFF

D gene: -
clone size: few
V gene: TRBV29-1
J gene: TRBJ2-7
CDR3 DNA: TGCAGCGTTGTCGGGCAGACCTACGAGCAGTACTTC
CDR3 protein: CSVVGQTYEQYF

D gene: -
clone size: few
V gene: TRBV25-1
J gene: TRBJ2-7
CDR3 DNA: TGTGCCAGCAAACCCGGGGGCCTCAGCTACGAGCAGTACTTC
CDR3 protein: CASKPGGLSYEQYF

D gene: -
clone size: few
V gene: TRBV7-3
J gene: TRBJ1-2
CDR3 DNA: TGTGCCAGCAGCTTAGTTCCTTCCTATGGCTACACCTTC
CDR3 protein: CASSLVPSYGYTF

D gene: -
clone size: -
V gene: TRBV28
J gene: TRBJ2-5
CDR3 DNA: TGTGCCAGCAGCTCAACCGGGACGGCAAAAGAGACCCAGTACTTC
CDR3 protein: CASSSTGTAKETQYF

D gene: TRBD1
clone size: -
V gene: TRBV10-3
J gene: TRBJ1-2
CDR3 DNA: TGTGCCATCAAGGGACAGGGTAACTATGGCTACACCTTC
CDR3 protein: CAIKGQGNYGYTF

D gene: -
clone size: -
V gene: TRBV5-1
J gene: TRBJ1-5
CDR3 DNA: TGCGCCAGCAGCTTGGTCCCGGATACGGGCAATCAGCCCCAGCATTTT
CDR3 protein: CASSLVPDTGNQPQHF

D gene: TRBD2
clone size: -
V gene: TRBV27
J gene: TRBJ2-5
CDR3 DNA: TGTGCCAGCAGTTTATTGACTAGCGGGAGGGAAGAGACCCAGTACTTC
CDR3 protein: CASSLLTSGREETQYF

D gene: -
clone size: few
V gene: TRBV29-1
J gene: TRBJ1-2
CDR3 DNA: TGCAGCGTCGGACATTCGAGGGATGGCTACACCTTC
CDR3 protein: CSVGHSRDGYTF

D gene: TRBD2
clone size: -
V gene: TRBV28
J gene: TRBJ2-7
CDR3 DNA: TGTGCCAGCAGTTTCCCCGCCGAGGGACTAGCGGGCTCCCAGTACTTC
CDR3 protein: CASSFPAEGLAGSQYF

D gene: -
clone size: few
V gene: TRBV20-1
J gene: TRBJ1-5
CDR3 DNA: TGCAGTGCTAGAGACAGGTTCAATCAGCCCCAGCATTTT
CDR3 protein: CSARDRFNQPQHF

D gene: TRBD2
clone size: -
V gene: TRBV24-1
J gene: TRBJ2-5
CDR3 DNA: TGTGCCACCGCACAACTAGCGGGAGGGGCTGAGACCCAGTACTTC
CDR3 protein: CATAQLAGGAETQYF

D gene: -
clone size: -
V gene: TRBV4-1
J gene: TRBJ2-7
CDR3 DNA: TGCGCCAGCAGCCAAGAACCTACTGGCCGGGACGAGCAGTACTTC
CDR3 protein: CASSQEPTGRDEQYF

D gene: -
clone size: -
V gene: TRBV7-9
J gene: TRBJ1-1
CDR3 DNA: TGTGCCAGCAGCTTAGACCTAGGGAACACTGAAGCTTTCTTT
CDR3 protein: CASSLDLGNTEAFF

D gene: -
clone size: -
V gene: TRBV28
J gene: TRBJ2-3
CDR3 DNA: TGTGCCAGCAGCCGGGGGGGCGACGGGACAGGCAGCACAGATACGCAGTATTTT
CDR3 protein: CASSRGGDGTGSTDTQYF

D gene: TRBD2
clone size: few
V gene: TRBV6-4
J gene: TRBJ2-3
CDR3 DNA: TGTGCCACCCGGCGGGGGGATACGCAGTATTTT
CDR3 protein: CATRRGDTQYF

D gene: TRBD2
clone size: -
V gene: TRBV20-1
J gene: TRBJ2-1
CDR3 DNA: TGCAGTGCTAGAGGCTTGGAGGGAGGGCCTTACGCGTACAATGAGCAGTTCTTC
CDR3 protein: CSARGLEGGPYAYNEQFF

D gene: -
clone size: -
V gene: TRBV5-1
J gene: TRBJ2-6
CDR3 DNA: TGCGCCAGCAGCAAAAGGACCGACTCTGGGGCCAACGTCCTGACTTTC
CDR3 protein: CASSKRTDSGANVLTF

D gene: -
clone size: once
V gene: TRBV20-1
J gene: TRBJ2-5
CDR3 DNA: TGCAGTGCTAGAGGGGTTAGCGGAGAACTTCAAGAGACCCAGTACTTC
CDR3 protein: CSARGVSGELQETQYF

D gene: TRBD2
clone size: few
V gene: TRBV6-2/TRBV6-3
J gene: TRBJ2-7
CDR3 DNA: TGTGCCAGCAGTTACTCGCCCAGCGGGAGCTACGAGCAGTACTTC
CDR3 protein: CASSYSPSGSYEQYF

D gene: TRBD1
clone size: -
V gene: TRBV28
J gene: TRBJ2-3
CDR3 DNA: TGTGCCAGCAGTTCCCTGGGACAGGGGGCCAATACGCAGTATTTT
CDR3 protein: CASSSLGQGANTQYF

D gene: TRBD2
clone size: once
V gene: TRBV7-3
J gene: TRBJ2-5
CDR3 DNA: TGTGCCAGCAGCTTAGGGCTAGCGGGGAACCAAGAGACCCAGTACTTC
CDR3 protein: CASSLGLAGNQETQYF

D gene: -
clone size: -
V gene: TRBV7-2
J gene: TRBJ2-3
CDR3 DNA: TGTGCCAGCAGCTTAGCCCTCCGTGATACGCAGTATTTT
CDR3 protein: CASSLALRDTQYF

D gene: -
clone size: -
V gene: TRBV7-2
J gene: TRBJ2-1
CDR3 DNA: TGTGCCAGCAGCTATCTCAAAGACTACAATGAGCAGTTCTTC
CDR3 protein: CASSYLKDYNEQFF

D gene: TRBD2
clone size: few
V gene: TRBV5-6
J gene: TRBJ2-3
CDR3 DNA: TGTGCCAGCAGCTTTGCGGGAGAGGGGGATACGCAGTATTTT
CDR3 protein: CASSFAGEGDTQYF

D gene: -
clone size: -
V gene: TRBV29-1
J gene: TRBJ2-1
CDR3 DNA: TGCAGCGTTGACGGGGGTTACTCCTACAATGAGCAGTTCTTC
CDR3 protein: CSVDGGYSYNEQFF

D gene: TRBD1
clone size: few
V gene: TRBV20-1
J gene: TRBJ2-7
CDR3 DNA: TGCAGTGCTAGTGGGACAGGGACCTACGAGCAGTACTTC
CDR3 protein: CSASGTGTYEQYF

D gene: TRBD2
clone size: -
V gene: TRBV24-1
J gene: TRBJ2-3
CDR3 DNA: TGTGCCACCAGTGATTTGCCTAGCGGGAGGACAGATACGCAGTATTTT
CDR3 protein: CATSDLPSGRTDTQYF

D gene: -
clone size: -
V gene: TRBV5-5
J gene: TRBJ2-7
CDR3 DNA: TGTGCCAGCAGGAAAGATCAATACGAGCAGTACTTC
CDR3 protein: CASRKDQYEQYF

D gene: -
clone size: -
V gene: TRBV28
J gene: TRBJ2-5
CDR3 DNA: TGTGCCAGCAGACAAATCCTAGCCCGGATGGGGGAGCAGTACTTC
CDR3 protein: CASRQILARMGEQYF

D gene: TRBD2
clone size: -
V gene: TRBV11-3
J gene: TRBJ2-1
CDR3 DNA: TGTGCCAGCAGCTGGGGACAGGAGACTAGCGGGAGAGAGGAGCAGTTCTTC
CDR3 protein: CASSWGQETSGREEQFF